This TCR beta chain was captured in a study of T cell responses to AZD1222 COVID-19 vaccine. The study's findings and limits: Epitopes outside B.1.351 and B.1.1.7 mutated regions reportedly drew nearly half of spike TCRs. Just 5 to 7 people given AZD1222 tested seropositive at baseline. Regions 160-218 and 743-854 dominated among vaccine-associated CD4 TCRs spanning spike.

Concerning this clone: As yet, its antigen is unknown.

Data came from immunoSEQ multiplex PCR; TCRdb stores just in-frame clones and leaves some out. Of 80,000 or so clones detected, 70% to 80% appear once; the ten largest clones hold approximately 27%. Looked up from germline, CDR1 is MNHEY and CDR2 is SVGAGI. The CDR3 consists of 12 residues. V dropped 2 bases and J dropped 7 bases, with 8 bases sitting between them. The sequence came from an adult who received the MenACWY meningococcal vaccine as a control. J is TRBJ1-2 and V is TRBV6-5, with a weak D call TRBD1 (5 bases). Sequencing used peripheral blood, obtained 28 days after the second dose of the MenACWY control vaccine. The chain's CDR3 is CASSYVGGGYTF. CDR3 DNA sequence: TGTGCCAGCAGTTACGTGGGGGGTGGCTACACCTTC.